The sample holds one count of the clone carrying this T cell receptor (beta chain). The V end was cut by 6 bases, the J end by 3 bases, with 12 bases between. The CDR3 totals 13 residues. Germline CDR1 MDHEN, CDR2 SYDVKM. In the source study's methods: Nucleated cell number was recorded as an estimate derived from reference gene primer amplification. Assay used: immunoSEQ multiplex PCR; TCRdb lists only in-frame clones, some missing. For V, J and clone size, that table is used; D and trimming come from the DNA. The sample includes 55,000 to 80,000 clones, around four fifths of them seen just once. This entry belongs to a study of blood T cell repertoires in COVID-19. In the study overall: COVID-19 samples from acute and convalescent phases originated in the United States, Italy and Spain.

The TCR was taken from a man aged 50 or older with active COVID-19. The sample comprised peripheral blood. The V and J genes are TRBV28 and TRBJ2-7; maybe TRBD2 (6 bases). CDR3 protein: CASRGSGYYEQYF. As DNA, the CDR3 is TGTGCCAGCAGGGGTAGCGGTTACTACGAGCAGTACTTC.